The T cell receptor beta chain under discussion was sequenced for a study of T-cell reconstitution after alpha-beta-depleted transplantation in children. This clonotype was found many times. Its antigen is still unknown. Regarding the study as a whole: Approximately two months post-transplant, alpha-beta T cells reportedly originated from several hundred expanded graft clones. From newly produced T cells came most of the T-cell counts and diversity one year after transplant.

Preparation of the TCRbeta library was carried out with unique molecular identifiers. One entry per CDR3 protein results from TCRdb running MiXCR on the PCR reads. Of just under 150,000 distinct CDR3 sequences in the sample, around 10% were seen once. This clonotype originated in a female patient aged 2-10 years who had a stem cell transplant for congenital amegakaryocytic thrombocytopenia, so the T cells may come from the graft donor. The sample consisted of PBMCs, mostly from graft donor cells, taken 180 days after TCRalphabeta/CD19-depleted stem cell transplant.

The DNA of the CDR3 is TGTGCCACCAGCAGAGATCATGAAAAACTGTTTTTT. Translated: CATSRDHEKLFF. The J gene is TRBJ1-4, the V gene TRBV15; D is unclear. The CDR3 contains 12 residues. The V gene's germline CDR1 is LNHNV and CDR2 YYDKDF (reference sequence). Trimming cost V 0 bases and J 6 bases, with 2 bases left between them.